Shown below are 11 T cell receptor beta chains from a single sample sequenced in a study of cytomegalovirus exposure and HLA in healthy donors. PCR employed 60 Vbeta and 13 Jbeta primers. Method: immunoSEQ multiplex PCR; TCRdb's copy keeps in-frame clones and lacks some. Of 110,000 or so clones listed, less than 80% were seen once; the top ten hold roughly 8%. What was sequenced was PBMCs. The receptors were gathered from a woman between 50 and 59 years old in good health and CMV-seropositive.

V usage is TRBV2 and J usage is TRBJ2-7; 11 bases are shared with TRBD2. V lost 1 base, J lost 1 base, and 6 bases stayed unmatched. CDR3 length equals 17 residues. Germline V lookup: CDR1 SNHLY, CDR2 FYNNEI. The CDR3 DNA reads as TGTGCCAGCAGTGAAGGTTGGCTAGCGGGGGGTTCCTACGAGCAGTACTTC. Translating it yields CASSEGWLAGGSYEQYF.

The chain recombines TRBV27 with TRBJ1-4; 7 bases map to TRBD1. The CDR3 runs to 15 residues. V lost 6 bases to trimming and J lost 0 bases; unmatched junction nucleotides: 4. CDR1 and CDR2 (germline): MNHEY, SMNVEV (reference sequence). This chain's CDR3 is CASRRQGATNEKLFF. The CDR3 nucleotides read TGTGCCAGCAGGAGACAGGGAGCAACTAATGAAAAACTGTTTTTT. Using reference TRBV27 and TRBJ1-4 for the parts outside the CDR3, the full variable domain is EAQVTQNPRYLITVTGKKLTVTCSQNMNHEYMSWYRQDPGLGLRQIYYSMNVEVTDKGDVPEGYKVSRKEKRNFPLILESPSPNQTSLYFCASRRQGATNEKLFFGSGTQLSVL.

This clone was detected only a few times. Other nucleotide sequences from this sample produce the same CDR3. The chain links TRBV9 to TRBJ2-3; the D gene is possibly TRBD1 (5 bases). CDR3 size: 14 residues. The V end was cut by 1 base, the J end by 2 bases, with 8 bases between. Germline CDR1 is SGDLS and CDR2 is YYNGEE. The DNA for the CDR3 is TGTGCCAGCAGCGTACTGGACAACACAGATACGCAGTATTTT. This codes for CASSVLDNTDTQYF.

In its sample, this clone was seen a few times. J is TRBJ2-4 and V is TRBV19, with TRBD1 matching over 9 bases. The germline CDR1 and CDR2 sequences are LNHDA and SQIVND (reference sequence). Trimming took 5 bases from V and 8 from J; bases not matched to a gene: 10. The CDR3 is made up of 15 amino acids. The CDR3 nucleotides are TGTGCCAGTAGTTGGGGTCCGGGACAGGGTCACATTCAGTACTTC. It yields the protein CASSWGPGQGHIQYF.

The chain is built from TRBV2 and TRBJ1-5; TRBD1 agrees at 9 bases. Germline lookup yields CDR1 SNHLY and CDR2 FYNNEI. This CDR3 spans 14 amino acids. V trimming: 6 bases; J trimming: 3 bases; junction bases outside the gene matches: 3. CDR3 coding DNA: TGTGCCAGCAGGACAGGGGGAAACAATCAGCCCCAGCATTTT. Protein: CASRTGGNNQPQHF.

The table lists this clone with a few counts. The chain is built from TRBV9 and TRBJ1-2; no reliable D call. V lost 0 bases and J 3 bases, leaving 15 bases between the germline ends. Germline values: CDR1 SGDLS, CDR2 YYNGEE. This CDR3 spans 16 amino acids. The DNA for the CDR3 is TGTGCCAGCAGCGTAGAGATCGACGGGGTTGACTATGGCTACACCTTC. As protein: CASSVEIDGVDYGYTF.

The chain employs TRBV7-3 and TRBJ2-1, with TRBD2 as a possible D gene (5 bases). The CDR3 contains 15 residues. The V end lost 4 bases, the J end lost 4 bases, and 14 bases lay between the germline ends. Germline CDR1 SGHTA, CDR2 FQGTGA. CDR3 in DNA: TGTGCCAGCAGCTCTCAGCGGACCCATTACAATGAGCAGTTCTTC. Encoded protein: CASSSQRTHYNEQFF.

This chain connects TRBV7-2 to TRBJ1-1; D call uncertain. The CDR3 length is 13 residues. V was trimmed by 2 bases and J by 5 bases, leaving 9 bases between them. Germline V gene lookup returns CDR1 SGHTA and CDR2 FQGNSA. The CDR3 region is CASSLYRETEAFF. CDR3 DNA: TGTGCCAGCAGCTTATATCGGGAAACTGAAGCTTTCTTT.

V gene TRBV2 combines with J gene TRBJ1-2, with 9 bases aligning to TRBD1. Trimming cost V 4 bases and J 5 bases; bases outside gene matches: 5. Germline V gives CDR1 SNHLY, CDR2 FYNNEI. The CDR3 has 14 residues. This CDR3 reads CASSAGTGRYGYTF. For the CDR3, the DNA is TGTGCCAGCAGTGCCGGGACAGGGAGGTATGGCTACACCTTC. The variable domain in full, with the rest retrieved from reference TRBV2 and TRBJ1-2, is EPEVTQTPSHQVTQMGQEVILRCVPISNHLYFYWYRQILGQKVEFLVSFYNNEISEKSEIFDDQFSVERPDGSNFTLKIRSTKLEDSAMYFCASSAGTGRYGYTFGSGTRLTVV.

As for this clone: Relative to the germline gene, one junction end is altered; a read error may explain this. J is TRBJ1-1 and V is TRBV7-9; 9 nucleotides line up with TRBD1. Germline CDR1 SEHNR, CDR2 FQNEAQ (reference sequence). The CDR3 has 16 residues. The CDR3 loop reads CSSSFGQGLGDTEAFF. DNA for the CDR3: TGTTCCAGCAGCTTCGGACAGGGGCTTGGGGACACTGAAGCTTTCTTT. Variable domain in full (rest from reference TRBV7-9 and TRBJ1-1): DTGVSQNPRHKITKRGQNVTFRCDPISEHNRLYWYRQTLGQGPEFLTYFQNEAQLEKSRLLSDRFSAERPKGSFSTLEIQRTEQGDSAMYLCSSSFGQGLGDTEAFFGQGTRLTVV.

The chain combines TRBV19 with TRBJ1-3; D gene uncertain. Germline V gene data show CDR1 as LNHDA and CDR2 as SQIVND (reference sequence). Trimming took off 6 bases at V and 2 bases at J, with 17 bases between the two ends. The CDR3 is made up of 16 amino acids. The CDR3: CASRDWKPRTGNTIYF. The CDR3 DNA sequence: TGTGCCAGTAGGGACTGGAAACCGCGGACTGGAAACACCATATATTTT.